The 18 T cell receptor beta chains reported below all come from one sample, sequenced in a study of blood T cell repertoires in COVID-19. The data were produced by immunoSEQ multiplex PCR, yet TCRdb's version contains in-frame clones alone and is incomplete. Here the sample spans 120,000 to 150,000 clones, about 90% being singletons. Sequencing was done on a sample of peripheral blood. These receptors were taken from a man aged 45 to 65 with active or convalescent COVID-19.

The gene calls are TRBV30 and TRBJ2-3, with 7 bases fitting TRBD2. The V gene end was trimmed by 7 bases and the J gene end by 4 bases; junction bases not matched to a gene: 11. CDR3 length: 14 amino acids. CDR1 and CDR2 from the germline V gene are GTSNPN and SVGIG (reference sequence). The CDR3 here is CASTGGTISDTQYF. CDR3 sequence (DNA): TGTGCCTCGACTGGGGGGACTATCTCAGATACGCAGTATTTT.

The chain couples TRBV9 to TRBJ2-2; 9 bases align to TRBD1. V trimming: 2 bases; J trimming: 6 bases; junction bases outside the gene matches: 5. The germline V gene has CDR1 SGDLS and CDR2 YYNGEE. The CDR3 has 15 residues. CDR3 amino acids: CASSVGTGSPGELFF. DNA for the CDR3: TGTGCCAGCAGCGTCGGGACAGGGTCTCCCGGGGAGCTGTTTTTT.

The V and J genes are TRBV5-1 and TRBJ2-2; 10 bases agree with TRBD1. The CDR3 is 14 amino acids. J lost 6 bases, V lost 4 bases, and 3 bases had no gene match. Germline loops: CDR1 SGHRS, CDR2 YFSETQ. As DNA, the CDR3 is TGCGCCAGCAGCCCTGGGACAGGGGCCGGGGAGCTGTTTTTT. Its protein is CASSPGTGAGELFF.

The V and J genes are TRBV7-3 and TRBJ2-7; 10 bases map to TRBD1. CDR3 length: 15 residues. Looked up from germline, CDR1 is SGHTA and CDR2 is FQGTGA. Trimming took 6 bases from V and 2 from J; bases not matched to a gene: 7. The DNA for the CDR3 is TGTGCCAGCAGTCCCGGGGACAGGGGACCCTACGAGCAGTACTTC. Amino acid sequence: CASSPGDRGPYEQYF.

This chain uses TRBV20-1 with TRBJ1-1; no clear D gene. This CDR3 contains 13 residues. Trimming left V 3 bases short and J 5 bases short, with 13 bases between. The V gene's germline CDR1 is DFQATT and CDR2 SNEGSKA (reference sequence). This CDR3 is CSASRGSSTEAFF. CDR3 nucleotide sequence: TGCAGTGCTAGTCGCGGGAGTTCGACTGAAGCTTTCTTT.

The chain recombines TRBV24-1 with TRBJ2-7, with TRBD1 matching over 9 bases. Germline loops: CDR1 KGHDR, CDR2 SFDVKD. The CDR3 has 15 amino acids. J gave up 4 bases and V 2 bases, and 5 bases lay outside the gene matches. CDR3 region: CATSDSGQGRYEQYF. The CDR3 DNA follows: TGTGCCACCAGTGATTCCGGACAGGGGAGGTACGAGCAGTACTTC.

The V and J genes are TRBV20-1 and TRBJ2-7; D is possibly TRBD2 (5 bases). The CDR3 is 11 residues long. V was clipped by 6 bases and J by 4 bases, with 10 bases between them. Per germline, CDR1 DFQATT and CDR2 SNEGSKA (reference sequence). The CDR3: CSAPDLYEQYF. CDR3 in DNA: TGCAGTGCCCCGGACTTATACGAGCAGTACTTC.

The chain recombines TRBV7-3 with TRBJ2-1, with 10 bases that match TRBD2. J gave up 7 bases and V 5 bases, and 14 bases lay outside the gene matches. The CDR3 consists of 17 residues. CDR1 is SGHTA, CDR2 FQGTGA, per germline. CDR3 nucleotides: TGTGCCAGCAGCCAATGGGCTAGCGGGAGAATAGGAAATGAGCAGTTCTTC. Translation: CASSQWASGRIGNEQFF.

The table lists this clone with a few counts. This chain links TRBV6-5 with TRBJ2-7; 8 bases are a match to TRBD1. This CDR3 is 15 amino acids long. The germline CDR1 and CDR2 sequences are MNHEY and SVGAGI. V was pared by 5 bases and J by 1 base, with 7 bases of the junction left unmatched. CDR3 in amino acids: CASSRQGKGSYEQYF. As DNA, the CDR3 is TGTGCCAGCAGTAGACAGGGGAAGGGGTCCTACGAGCAGTACTTC.

The table lists this clone with a few counts. The genes are TRBV28 and TRBJ2-7; maybe TRBD1 (6 bases). Deletions cut 1 base from V and 4 bases from J, with 14 bases between. Per germline, CDR1 MDHEN and CDR2 SYDVKM. The CDR3 runs 15 residues. The CDR3 coding sequence is TGTGCCAGCAGTTTATATTCCAGGGGATCTTACGAGCAGTACTTC. It is translated as CASSLYSRGSYEQYF.

This CDR3 is CAASKKGGYNEQFF. CDR3 in DNA: TGTGCCGCAAGCAAAAAGGGAGGGTACAATGAGCAGTTCTTC. The chain links TRBV24-1 to TRBJ2-1, with TRBD2 matching 7 bases. The CDR3 is 14 amino acids. Germline V lookup: CDR1 KGHDR, CDR2 SFDVKD. V lost 12 bases and J lost 4; bases outside the gene matches: 11.

The rearrangement uses TRBV5-1 and TRBJ2-3, with a tentative D call TRBD2 (5 bases). Deletions cut 6 bases from V and 3 bases from J, with 14 bases between. Germline-derived CDR1 and CDR2 are SGHRS and YFSETQ. The CDR3 extends over 14 amino acids. The CDR3 protein is CASTPAGETDTQYF. For the CDR3, the DNA is TGCGCCAGCACCCCAGCCGGGGAGACAGATACGCAGTATTTT.

The genes are TRBV7-2 and TRBJ1-3; TRBD1 might be the D (5 bases). Deletions cut 2 bases from V and 5 bases from J, with 10 bases between. Per germline, CDR1 SGHTA and CDR2 FQGNSA. This CDR3 contains 14 residues. DNA for the CDR3: TGTGCCAGCAGCTTACAAGGGGCTAGAAACACCATATATTTT. This gives the protein CASSLQGARNTIYF.

The chain employs TRBV7-9 and TRBJ2-1, with D tentatively TRBD1 (5 bases). Germline V CDR1 and CDR2: SEHNR, FQNEAQ (reference sequence). The CDR3 runs 12 residues. Trimming removed 3 bases at V and 8 bases at J, with 8 bases between. CDR3 residues: CASSFREHEQFF. CDR3 DNA sequence: TGTGCCAGCAGCTTCAGGGAACATGAGCAGTTCTTC.

About this clone itself: The sample carries other DNA sequences with the same CDR3. The chain couples TRBV27 to TRBJ2-7; D might be TRBD2 (6 bases). V lost 4 bases, J lost 5 bases, and 9 bases lay in between. Germline loops: CDR1 MNHEY, CDR2 SMNVEV (reference sequence). The CDR3 sequence is 12 residues long. CDR3 bases: TGTGCCAGCAGTTCCGGGGGACACGAGCAGTACTTC. Protein: CASSSGGHEQYF.

The genes are TRBV6-7 and TRBJ2-1, with 8 bases fitting TRBD2. TRBV6-7 is an open reading frame, and its role is uncertain. V shed 5 bases, J shed 4 bases, and the junction held 7 bases outside the gene matches. The CDR3 is 15 amino acids. CDR3 DNA sequence: TGTGCCAGCAGTACTAGCGGACCCAGTTACAATGAGCAGTTCTTC. Translation: CASSTSGPSYNEQFF.

The chain recombines TRBV27 with TRBJ2-1; TRBD2 agrees at 10 bases. Germline V gene data show CDR1 as MNHEY and CDR2 as SMNVEV (reference sequence). V trimming: 5 bases; J trimming: 5 bases; junction bases outside the gene matches: 9. The CDR3 sequence is 16 residues long. The CDR3 DNA is TGTGCCAGCAGTCTCCTAGCGGGAGCAGTTAACAATGAGCAGTTCTTC. Translation gives CASSLLAGAVNNEQFF.

This chain uses TRBV6-5 with TRBJ2-7; 12 positions match TRBD1. Trimming at V came to 4 bases and at J to 6 bases, leaving 7 bases not matched to a gene. Germline lookup yields CDR1 MNHEY and CDR2 SVGAGI. This CDR3 spans 15 amino acids. Written as DNA, the CDR3 is TGTGCCAGCAGTTCGCCAGGGACAGGGGGCTCCGAGCAGTACTTC. It is translated as CASSSPGTGGSEQYF.